This T cell receptor beta chain came from a study of T cell responses to AZD1222 COVID-19 vaccine. Study results and limitations: Clonal diversity was possibly underestimated, and white British individuals and females predominated among donors.

Generated by immunoSEQ multiplex PCR, the TCRdb table keeps only in-frame clones and is missing some. The sample shows approximately 170,000 clones, roughly nine tenths of them seen only once. Of note for this clone: Antigen: not known.

The CDR3 spans 14 residues. The germline V gene has CDR1 MNHEY and CDR2 SVGAGI. V gave up 3 bases and J gave up 6 bases, with 11 bases separating them. This rearrangement joins TRBV6-5 to TRBJ2-2; perhaps TRBD1 as D (6 bases). This clonotype was obtained from an adult in good health. Sequencing was performed on peripheral blood, taken on day 0 of AZD1222 vaccination. CDR3 sequence (DNA): TGTGCCAGCAGTTATACACAGGGCGCCGGGGAGCTGTTTTTT. Translation: CASSYTQGAGELFF.